The T cell receptor beta chain described here comes from a study of response to subunit inactivated influenza vaccine. The CDR3 is 13 residues long. Deletions cut 7 bases from V and 2 bases from J, with 9 bases between. MiXCR, applied by TCRdb to the RT-PCR reads, yields one record per CDR3 protein. There are 650,000 to 800,000 distinct CDR3 sequences in the sample; around 14% occur only once, and around 7% lies in the top ten. Ten or more counts support this clonotype. The sample was PBMCs from blood, taken 14 to 15 days before vaccination. The origin of this receptor is a man aged 50 or older who received an inactivated influenza vaccine. The rearrangement joins TRBV12-3 or TRBV12-4 to TRBJ1-5, with D uncertain. DNA of the CDR3: TGTGCCAGCACCACTTTGGGCAATCAGCCCCAGCATTTT. It specifies CASTTLGNQPQHF.